This paragraph covers one T cell receptor (beta chain) sequence. Its target is unknown. These data originate in a study of blood T cells in healthy people across ages. Study-wide points: Changes seen in expanded clonotypes were possibly confounded by donor CMV status left unknown. While age rose, TCR beta diversity per million T cells dropped in a roughly linear way.

Next came a second PCR, run for about 6 to 11 cycles, which used a sample-barcoded 5' primer along with a J-beta primer mix. Each cDNA molecule was tagged by a template-switch adaptor that had 12 random nucleotides. TCRdb reprocessed the 5' RACE reads via MiXCR and lists one record per CDR3 protein. This table holds around 1,800,000 distinct CDR3 sequences, about 39% found once. This CDR3 is built from 16 residues. Trimming removed 4 bases at V and 0 bases at J, with 14 bases between. The germline V gene encodes CDR1 SGHRS and CDR2 YFSETQ. The sequence was obtained from a human donor in good health. The sequenced sample was blood. The chain couples TRBV5-1 to TRBJ2-1; D call uncertain. This chain's CDR3 is CASSRIRYNSYNEQFF. CDR3 nucleotide sequence: TGCGCCAGCAGCCGGATCAGGTATAACTCCTACAATGAGCAGTTCTTC.